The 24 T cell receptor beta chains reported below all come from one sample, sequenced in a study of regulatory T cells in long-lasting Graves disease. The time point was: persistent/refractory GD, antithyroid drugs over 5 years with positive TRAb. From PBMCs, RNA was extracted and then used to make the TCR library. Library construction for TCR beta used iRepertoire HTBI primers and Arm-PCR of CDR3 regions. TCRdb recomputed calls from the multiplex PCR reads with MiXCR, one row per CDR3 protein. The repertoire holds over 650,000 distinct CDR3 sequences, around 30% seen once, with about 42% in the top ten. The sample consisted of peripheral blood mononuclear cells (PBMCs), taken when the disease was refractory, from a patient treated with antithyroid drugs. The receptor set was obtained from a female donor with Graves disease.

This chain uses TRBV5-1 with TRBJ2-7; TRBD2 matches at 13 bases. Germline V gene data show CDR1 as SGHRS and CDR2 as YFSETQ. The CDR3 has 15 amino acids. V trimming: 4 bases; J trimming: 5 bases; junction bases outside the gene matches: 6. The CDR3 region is CASSTGLAGAHEQYF. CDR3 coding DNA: TGCGCCAGCAGCACCGGACTAGCGGGAGCCCACGAGCAGTACTTC.

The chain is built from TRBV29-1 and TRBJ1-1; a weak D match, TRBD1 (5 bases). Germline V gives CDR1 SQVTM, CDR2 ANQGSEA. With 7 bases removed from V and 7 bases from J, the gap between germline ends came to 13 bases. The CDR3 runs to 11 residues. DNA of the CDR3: TGCAGCGGAGAGGCCCAGGGTGAAGCTTTCTTT. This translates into CSGEAQGEAFF.

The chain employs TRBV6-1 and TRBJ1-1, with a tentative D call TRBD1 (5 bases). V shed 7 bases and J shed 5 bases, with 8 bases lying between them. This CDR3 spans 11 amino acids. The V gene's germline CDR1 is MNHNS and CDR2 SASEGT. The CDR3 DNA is TGTGCCAGCAACCAGGGTACTGAAGCTTTCTTT. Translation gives CASNQGTEAFF.

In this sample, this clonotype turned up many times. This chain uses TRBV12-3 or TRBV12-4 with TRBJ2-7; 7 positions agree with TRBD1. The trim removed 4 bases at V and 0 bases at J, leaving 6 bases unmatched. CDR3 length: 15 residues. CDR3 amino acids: CASSYDRVPSYEQYF. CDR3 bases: TGTGCCAGCAGTTACGACAGGGTCCCCTCCTACGAGCAGTACTTC.

CDR3 sequence: CASSYSLAGGNTDTQYF. The CDR3 DNA follows: TGTGCCAGCAGTTACTCCCTAGCGGGAGGGAACACAGATACGCAGTATTTT. The V and J genes are TRBV6-5 and TRBJ2-3; 12 nucleotides line up with TRBD2. Germline V gene data show CDR1 as MNHEY and CDR2 as SVGAGI. The CDR3 extends over 17 amino acids. The junction had 3 bases not matched to a gene; V was cut back by 0 bases and J by 2 bases.

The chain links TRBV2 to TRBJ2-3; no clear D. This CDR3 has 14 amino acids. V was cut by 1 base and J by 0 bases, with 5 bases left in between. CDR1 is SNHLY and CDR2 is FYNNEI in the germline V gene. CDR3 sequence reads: CASSEVVSTDTQYF. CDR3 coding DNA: TGTGCCAGCAGTGAAGTTGTTAGCACAGATACGCAGTATTTT.

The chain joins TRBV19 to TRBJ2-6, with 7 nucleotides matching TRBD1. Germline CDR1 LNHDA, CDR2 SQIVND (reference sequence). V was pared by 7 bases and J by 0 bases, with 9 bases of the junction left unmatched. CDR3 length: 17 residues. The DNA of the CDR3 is TGTGCCAGTACCCCCAAGGGACAGCGCTCTGGGGCCAACGTCCTGACTTTC. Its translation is CASTPKGQRSGANVLTF.

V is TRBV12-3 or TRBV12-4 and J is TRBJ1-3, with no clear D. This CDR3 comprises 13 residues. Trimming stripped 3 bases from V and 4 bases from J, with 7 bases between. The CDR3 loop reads CASSFVVGNTIYF. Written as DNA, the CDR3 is TGTGCCAGCAGTTTTGTGGTGGGAAACACCATATATTTT.

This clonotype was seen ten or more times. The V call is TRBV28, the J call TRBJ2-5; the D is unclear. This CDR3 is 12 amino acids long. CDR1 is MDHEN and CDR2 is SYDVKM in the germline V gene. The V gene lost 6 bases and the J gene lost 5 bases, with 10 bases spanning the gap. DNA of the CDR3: TGTGCCAGCAGGGGCGATAGGGAGACCCAGTACTTC. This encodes CASRGDRETQYF.

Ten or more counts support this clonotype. This CDR3 is CASSSMGQANYGYTF. The CDR3 DNA sequence: TGTGCCAGCAGTTCGATGGGACAAGCTAACTATGGCTACACCTTC. The rearrangement joins TRBV27 to TRBJ1-2; D may be TRBD1 (6 bases). Germline values: CDR1 MNHEY, CDR2 SMNVEV (reference sequence). V shed 4 bases and J shed 0 bases, with 12 bases lying between them. The CDR3 totals 15 residues.

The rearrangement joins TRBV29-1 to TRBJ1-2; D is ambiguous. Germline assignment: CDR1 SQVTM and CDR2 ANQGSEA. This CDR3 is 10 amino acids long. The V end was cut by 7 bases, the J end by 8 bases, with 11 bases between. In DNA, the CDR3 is TGCAGCGCAGAGGACGGGGGCTACACCTTC. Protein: CSAEDGGYTF.

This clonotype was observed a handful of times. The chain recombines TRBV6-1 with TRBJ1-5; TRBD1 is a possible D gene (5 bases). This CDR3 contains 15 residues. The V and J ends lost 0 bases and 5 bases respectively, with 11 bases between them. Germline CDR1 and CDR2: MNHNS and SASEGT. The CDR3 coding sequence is TGTGCCAGCAGTGAAGCAAGCAGGGTTGATCAGCCCCAGCATTTT. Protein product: CASSEASRVDQPQHF.

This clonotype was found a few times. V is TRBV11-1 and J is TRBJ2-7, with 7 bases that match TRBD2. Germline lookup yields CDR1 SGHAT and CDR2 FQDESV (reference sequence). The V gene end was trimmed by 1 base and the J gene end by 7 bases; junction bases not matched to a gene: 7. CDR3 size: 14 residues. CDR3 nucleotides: TGTGCCAGCAGCTTAGTGGCGGGAGCTAGGGAGCAGTACTTC. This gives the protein CASSLVAGAREQYF.

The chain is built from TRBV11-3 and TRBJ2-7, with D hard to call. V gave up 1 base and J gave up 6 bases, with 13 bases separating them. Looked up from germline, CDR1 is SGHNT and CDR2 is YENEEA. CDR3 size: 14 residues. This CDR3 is CASSLGGAVGEQYF. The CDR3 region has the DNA TGTGCCAGCAGCTTAGGAGGCGCGGTTGGCGAGCAGTACTTC. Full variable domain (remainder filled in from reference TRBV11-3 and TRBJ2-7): EAGVVQSPRYKIIEKKQPVAFWCNPISGHNTLYWYLQNLGQGPELLIRYENEEAVDDSQLPKDRFSAERLKGVDSTLKIQPAELGDSAVYLCASSLGGAVGEQYFGPGTRLTVT.

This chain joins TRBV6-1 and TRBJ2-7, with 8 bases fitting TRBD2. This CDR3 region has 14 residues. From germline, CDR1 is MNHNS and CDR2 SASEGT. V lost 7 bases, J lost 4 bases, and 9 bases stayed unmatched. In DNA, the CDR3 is TGTGCCAGCAACCGAGCCGGGAGGGTGTACGAGCAGTACTTC. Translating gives CASNRAGRVYEQYF.

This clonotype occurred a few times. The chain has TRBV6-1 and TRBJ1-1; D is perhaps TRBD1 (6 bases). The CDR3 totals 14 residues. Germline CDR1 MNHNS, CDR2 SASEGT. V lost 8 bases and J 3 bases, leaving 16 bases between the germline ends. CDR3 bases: TGTGCCAGCGGGAGGGGGGAGGGTGACACTGAAGCTTTCTTT. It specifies CASGRGEGDTEAFF.

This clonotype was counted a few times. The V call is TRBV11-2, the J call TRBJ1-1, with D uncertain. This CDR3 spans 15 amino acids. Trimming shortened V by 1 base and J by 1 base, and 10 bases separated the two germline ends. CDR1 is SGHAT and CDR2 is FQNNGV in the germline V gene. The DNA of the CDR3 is TGTGCCAGCAGCTTAGTTGCGAGAGCGAACACTGAAGCTTTCTTT. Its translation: CASSLVARANTEAFF.

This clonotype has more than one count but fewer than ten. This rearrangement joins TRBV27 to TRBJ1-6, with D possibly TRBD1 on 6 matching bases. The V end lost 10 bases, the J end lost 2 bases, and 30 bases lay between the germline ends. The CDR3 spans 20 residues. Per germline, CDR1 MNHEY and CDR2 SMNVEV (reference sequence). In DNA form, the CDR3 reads TGTGCCAACCTGTACGGTTTCTACTACGGGGGGCACGCCTATAATTCACCCCTCCACTTT. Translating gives CANLYGFYYGGHAYNSPLHF.

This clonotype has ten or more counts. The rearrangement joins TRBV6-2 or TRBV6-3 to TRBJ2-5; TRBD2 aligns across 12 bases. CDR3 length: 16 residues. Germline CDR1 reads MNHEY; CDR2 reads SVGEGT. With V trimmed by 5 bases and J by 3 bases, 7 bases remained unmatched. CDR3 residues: CASSIAWTSGKETQYF. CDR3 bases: TGTGCCAGCAGTATTGCGTGGACTAGCGGGAAAGAGACCCAGTACTTC.

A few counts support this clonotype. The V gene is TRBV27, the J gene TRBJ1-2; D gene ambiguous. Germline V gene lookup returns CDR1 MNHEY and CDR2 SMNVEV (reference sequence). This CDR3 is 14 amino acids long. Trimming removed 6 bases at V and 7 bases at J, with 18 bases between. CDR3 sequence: CASRKAGGVGGYTF. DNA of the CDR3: TGTGCCAGCAGAAAAGCGGGAGGAGTGGGTGGCTACACCTTC.

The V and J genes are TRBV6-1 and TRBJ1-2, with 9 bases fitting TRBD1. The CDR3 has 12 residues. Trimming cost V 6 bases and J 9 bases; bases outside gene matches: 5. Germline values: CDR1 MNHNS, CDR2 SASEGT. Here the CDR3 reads CASRTDRGSYTF. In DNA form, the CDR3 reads TGTGCCAGCAGAACGGACAGGGGAAGCTACACCTTC.

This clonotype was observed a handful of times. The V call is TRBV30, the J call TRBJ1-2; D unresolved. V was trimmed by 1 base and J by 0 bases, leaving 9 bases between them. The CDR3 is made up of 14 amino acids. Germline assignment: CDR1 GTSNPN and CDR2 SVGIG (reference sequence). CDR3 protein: CAWSEPGANYGYTF. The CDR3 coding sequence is TGTGCCTGGAGTGAGCCAGGCGCTAACTATGGCTACACCTTC. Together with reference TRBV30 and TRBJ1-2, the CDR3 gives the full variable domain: SQTIHQWPATLVQPVGSPLSLECTVEGTSNPNLYWYRQAAGRGLQLLFYSVGIGQISSEVPQNLSASRPQDRQFILSSKKLLLSDSGFYLCAWSEPGANYGYTFGSGTRLTVV.

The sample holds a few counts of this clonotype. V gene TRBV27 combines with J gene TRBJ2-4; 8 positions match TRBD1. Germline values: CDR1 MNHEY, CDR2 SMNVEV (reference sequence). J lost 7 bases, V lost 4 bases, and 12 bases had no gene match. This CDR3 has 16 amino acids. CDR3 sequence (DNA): TGTGCCAGCAGTTACGGGACAGGCCAGAACAGGAACATTCAGTACTTC. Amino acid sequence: CASSYGTGQNRNIQYF.

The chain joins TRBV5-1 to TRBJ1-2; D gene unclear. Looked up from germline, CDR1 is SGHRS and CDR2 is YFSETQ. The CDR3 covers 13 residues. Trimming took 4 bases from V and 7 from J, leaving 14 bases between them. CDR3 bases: TGCGCCAGCAGCCCGTTGGACGGGAGTGGCTACACCTTC. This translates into CASSPLDGSGYTF.